This is a list of T cell receptor beta chains from one sample in a study of read filtering for tumor transcriptome and immune sequencing. TCRdb fed the reads into MiXCR, producing one record per CDR3 protein. The sample gives around 140,000 distinct CDR3 sequences, around 13% of which show up once; 7% to 9% is in the top ten. Sequenced sample: a population of CD138-negative cells sorted from bone marrow. These receptors originate from a donor at least 40 years old with multiple myeloma. CDR3s include the opening cysteine and the closing phenylalanine or tryptophan. The D gene is left open where the match is weak. Expanded clones are given a class, and other clones once, few, many or no size at all.

size	J	D	V	DNA	CDR3
many	TRBJ2-1	TRBD2	TRBV20-1	TGCAGTGCCGAAGGACTAGCGGGCCCAAATGAGCAGTTCTTC	CSAEGLAGPNEQFF
many	TRBJ1-4	.	TRBV10-3	TGTGCCATCAGTGAAGGGGCAGGGAAAGAAAAACTGTTTTTT	CAISEGAGKEKLFF
many	TRBJ1-2	.	TRBV7-2	TGTGCCAGCAGCCCCCAGCTAGGCTACACCTTC	CASSPQLGYTF
many	TRBJ2-2	TRBD1	TRBV7-6	TGTGCCAGCAGCTGGGGACAGTCCAACACCGGGGAGCTGTTTTTT	CASSWGQSNTGELFF
few	TRBJ2-5	.	TRBV7-3	TGTGCCAGCAGCTCCACCATGGGGGAGACCCAGTACTTC	CASSSTMGETQYF
.	TRBJ2-5	TRBD2	TRBV9	TGTGCCAGCAGCCCAAAACTAGCGGGAGGACAAGAGACCCAGTACTTC	CASSPKLAGGQETQYF
many	TRBJ2-7	TRBD2	TRBV5-8	TGTGCCAGCAGCCCAGGGACTAGCGGGTACTACGAGCAGTACTTC	CASSPGTSGYYEQYF
few	TRBJ2-5	.	TRBV5-5	TGTGCCAGCAGCCCGAGGAGCGAACAAGAGACCCAGTACTTC	CASSPRSEQETQYF
many	TRBJ2-3	.	TRBV3-1	TGTGCCAGCAGCTCGGGACCGACGCTTGCAGATACGCAGTATTTT	CASSSGPTLADTQYF
many	TRBJ2-1	TRBD2	TRBV29-1	TGCAGCGTTGGTATAGCGGGAGTTTACAATGAGCAGTTCTTC	CSVGIAGVYNEQFF
.	TRBJ2-1	.	TRBV7-9	TGTGCCAGCACGCCCCGGGGGCAGGGCGACGAGCAGTTCTTC	CASTPRGQGDEQFF
few	TRBJ1-4	.	TRBV4-3	TGCGCCAGCAGCCAAGGACACGGTGGTGAAAAACTGTTTTTT	CASSQGHGGEKLFF
few	TRBJ2-7	.	TRBV10-3	TGTGCCATCAGTGATATAGACAGAGCCTCCTACGAGCAGTACTTC	CAISDIDRASYEQYF
.	TRBJ2-6	.	TRBV5-1	TGCGCCAGCAGTTACGGTGGGGCCAACGTCCTGACTTTC	CASSYGGANVLTF
.	TRBJ1-5	.	TRBV6-2/TRBV6-3	TGTGCCAGCAGTTACCCAGGGGTTCCGGGCAATCAGCCCCAGCATTTT	CASSYPGVPGNQPQHF
many	TRBJ2-7	TRBD2	TRBV7-9	TGTGCCAGCAGCTCCCAACTAGCGGAGAGCTACGAGCAGTACTTC	CASSSQLAESYEQYF
many	TRBJ2-5	.	TRBV12-3/TRBV12-4	TGTGCCAGCAGTTTCGGGGAGACCCAGTACTTC	CASSFGETQYF
medium-sized	TRBJ2-2	.	TRBV7-9	TGTGCCAGCAGCTTAGCGGAGTACACCGGGGAGCTGTTTTTT	CASSLAEYTGELFF
many	TRBJ1-2	.	TRBV7-2	TGTGCCAGCAGCTTTGATATAAGGGGGGTGAACTATGGCTACACCTTC	CASSFDIRGVNYGYTF
many	TRBJ2-4	TRBD1	TRBV9	TGTGCCAGCAGCGTAGCTTATGAGGGGGCGATGGGCATTCAGTACTTC	CASSVAYEGAMGIQYF
many	TRBJ1-1	.	TRBV2	TGTGCCAGCAGCCCTCACGGGAACACTGAAGCTTTCTTT	CASSPHGNTEAFF
many	TRBJ1-2	.	TRBV9	TGTGCCAGCAGCGCACATCCAGGGATTTTTAACTATGGCTACACCTTC	CASSAHPGIFNYGYTF
many	TRBJ1-1	.	TRBV6-2/TRBV6-3	TGTGCCAGCAGTTACGGGGAACGGGGGAACACTGAAGCTTTCTTT	CASSYGERGNTEAFF
many	TRBJ2-2	TRBD2	TRBV7-8	TGTGCCAGCAGCCCAAACAGGGGACTAGCTGTCGGGGAGCTGTTTTTT	CASSPNRGLAVGELFF
many	TRBJ2-1	TRBD2	TRBV6-2/TRBV6-3	TGTGCCAGCAGTTACTGGGCTAGCGGGATCAATGAGCAGTTCTTC	CASSYWASGINEQFF
many	TRBJ1-4	TRBD1	TRBV4-1	TGCGCCAGCAGCCTTTCCGGGACAGGGGGCGCGGCTGAAAAACTGTTTTTT	CASSLSGTGGAAEKLFF
many	TRBJ1-1	TRBD1	TRBV3-1	TGTGCCAGCAGTAGACAGGGTTCCACTGAAGCTTTCTTT	CASSRQGSTEAFF
.	TRBJ2-5	.	TRBV11-3	TGTGCCAGCAGCCCGGGGGAAGAGACCCAGTACTTC	CASSPGEETQYF
many	TRBJ1-5	.	TRBV7-9	TGTGCCAGCAGCCGGGGGCTGGGGGGCAATCAGCCCCAGCATTTT	CASSRGLGGNQPQHF
many	TRBJ2-3	.	TRBV19	TGTGCCAGTAGTGGGGGTGAGACAGATACGCAGTATTTT	CASSGGETDTQYF
few	TRBJ2-1	.	TRBV12-3/TRBV12-4	TGTGCCAGCAGGTCGGGGAAAAATGAGCAGTTCTTC	CASRSGKNEQFF
few	TRBJ2-3	TRBD2	TRBV7-6	TGTGCCAGCAGTGTTCGCGGGAGAGATACGCAGTATTTT	CASSVRGRDTQYF
few	TRBJ1-1	.	TRBV12-5	TGTGCTAGTGGTTTGCCCTCGGACAGAGACATGAACACTGAAGCTTTCTTT	CASGLPSDRDMNTEAFF
many	TRBJ1-2	.	TRBV5-1	TGCGCCAGCAGCTTGGACATCTATAACTATGGCTACACCTTC	CASSLDIYNYGYTF
many	TRBJ1-1	TRBD1	TRBV4-3	TGCGCCAGCAGCCAAACGAGGACAGGGTTCAGTAGGGCTTTCTTT	CASSQTRTGFSRAFF
many	TRBJ1-5	.	TRBV11-2	TGTGCCAGCAGCTTCAAAGGCAATCAGCCCCAGCATTTT	CASSFKGNQPQHF
many	TRBJ2-6	.	TRBV29-1	TGCAGCGTTGAACTGGGTTACAGCCCTGGGGCCAACGTCCTGACTTTC	CSVELGYSPGANVLTF
few	TRBJ1-3	TRBD1	TRBV20-1	TGCAGTGCGACTCCCCGGGACAGCTCTGGAAACACCATATATTTT	CSATPRDSSGNTIYF
many	TRBJ1-1	TRBD1	TRBV7-9	TGTGCCAGCAGCTCTACAGGGGCTGGGAACACTGAAGCTTTCTTT	CASSSTGAGNTEAFF
many	TRBJ1-2	.	TRBV12-3/TRBV12-4	TGTGCCAGCAGTTTCTCGTACGGAGGGAATGGCTACACCTTC	CASSFSYGGNGYTF
many	TRBJ2-7	.	TRBV2	TGTGCCAGCAGTGAAAGGGACGGCCCCTACGAGCAGTACTTC	CASSERDGPYEQYF
many	TRBJ2-5	.	TRBV9	TGTGCCAGCAGCGCCCGGACAGTCCAAGAGACCCAGTACTTC	CASSARTVQETQYF
.	TRBJ1-3	.	TRBV12-3/TRBV12-4	TGTGCCAGCAGTAACCGACAGAGGAATCCTGGAAACACCATATATTTT	CASSNRQRNPGNTIYF